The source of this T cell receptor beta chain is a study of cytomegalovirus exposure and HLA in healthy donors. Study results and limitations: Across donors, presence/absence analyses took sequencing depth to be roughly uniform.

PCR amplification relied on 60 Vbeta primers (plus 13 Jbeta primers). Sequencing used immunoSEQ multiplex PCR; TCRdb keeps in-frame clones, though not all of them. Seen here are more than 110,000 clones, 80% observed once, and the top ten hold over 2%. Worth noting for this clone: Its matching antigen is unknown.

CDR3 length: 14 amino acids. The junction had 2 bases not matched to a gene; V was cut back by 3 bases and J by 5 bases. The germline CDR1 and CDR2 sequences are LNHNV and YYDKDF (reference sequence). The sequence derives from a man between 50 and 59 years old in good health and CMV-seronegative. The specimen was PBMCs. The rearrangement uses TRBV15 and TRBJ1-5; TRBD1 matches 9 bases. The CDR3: CATSRGTGYQPQHF. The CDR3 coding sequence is TGTGCCACCAGCAGGGGGACAGGGTATCAGCCCCAGCATTTT.